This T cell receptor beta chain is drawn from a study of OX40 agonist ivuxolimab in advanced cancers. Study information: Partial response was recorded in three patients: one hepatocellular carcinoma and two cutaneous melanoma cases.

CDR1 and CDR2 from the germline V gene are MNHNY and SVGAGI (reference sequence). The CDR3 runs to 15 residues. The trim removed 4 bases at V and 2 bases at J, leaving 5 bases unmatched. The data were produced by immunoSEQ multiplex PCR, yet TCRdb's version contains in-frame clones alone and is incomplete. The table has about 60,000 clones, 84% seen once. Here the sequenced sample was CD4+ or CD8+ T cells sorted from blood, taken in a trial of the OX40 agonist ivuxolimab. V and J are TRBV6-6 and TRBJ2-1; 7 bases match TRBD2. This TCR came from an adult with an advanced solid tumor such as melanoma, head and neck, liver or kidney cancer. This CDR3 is CASSSTSEPYNEQFF. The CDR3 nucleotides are TGTGCCAGCAGTTCAACTAGCGAACCCTACAATGAGCAGTTCTTC.